Below are 8 T cell receptor beta chains sequenced from a single sample in a study of CD8+ T cells in alopecia areata. Isolated RNA was reverse transcribed into cDNA used as the sequencing template. Method: immunoSEQ multiplex PCR; TCRdb's copy keeps in-frame clones and lacks some. The sample lists some 200,000 clones, about 62% occurring once. The sample's treatment: oral pan-JAK inhibitor, 5-10 mg twice daily. Sequenced material: CD4+ T cells sorted from blood, taken at week 24, from a patient treated with tofacitinib. These receptors were obtained from a human donor with alopecia areata.

J is TRBJ2-3 and V is TRBV7-9, with TRBD2 identical over 9 bases. The CDR3 sequence is 19 residues long. J was trimmed by 6 bases and V by 5 bases; bases with no gene match: 21. Germline V CDR1 and CDR2: SEHNR, FQNEAQ (reference sequence). The CDR3 sequence: CASSPEPFVASGKPDTQYF. The CDR3 nucleotides are TGTGCCAGCAGCCCTGAACCTTTTGTGGCTAGCGGGAAACCGGATACGCAGTATTTT.

The chain is built from TRBV27 and TRBJ1-1; D call uncertain. Germline values: CDR1 MNHEY, CDR2 SMNVEV (reference sequence). The CDR3 covers 13 residues. Between the trimmed V and J ends, which lost 4 bases and 4 bases, there was a span of 10 bases. The CDR3 loop is CASSSPGITEAFF. Written as DNA, the CDR3 is TGTGCCAGCAGTTCCCCAGGTATCACTGAAGCTTTCTTT.

This clone has a handful of counts. V and J are TRBV29-1 and TRBJ1-1; D is perhaps TRBD1 (5 bases). This CDR3 is built from 11 residues. The ends were cut back, 3 bases at V and 8 bases at J, with 10 bases in the middle. Germline CDR1 is SQVTM and CDR2 is ANQGSEA. This chain's CDR3 is CSVDSGGEAFF. For the CDR3, the DNA is TGCAGCGTTGACAGTGGGGGAGAAGCTTTCTTT.

CDR3 sequence: CASSLGGTAGAPQETQYF. DNA of the CDR3: TGTGCCAGCAGTCTAGGGGGGACTGCAGGGGCCCCCCAAGAGACCCAGTACTTC. The chain links TRBV28 to TRBJ2-5; D possibly uses TRBD1 or TRBD2 (6 bases each). This CDR3 spans 18 amino acids. Germline CDR1 reads MDHEN; CDR2 reads SYDVKM. V was shortened by 5 bases and J by 1 base, with 23 bases between the two germline ends.

This clone has just a few counts. This chain uses TRBV27 with TRBJ2-3; 8 bases match TRBD1. In germline, CDR1 is MNHEY, CDR2 SMNVEV (reference sequence). V gave up 6 bases and J gave up 6 bases; unmatched junction bases: 11. The CDR3 covers 15 residues. The CDR3 region has the DNA TGTGCCAGCAGAGGACAGGGTGAATGGACGGATACGCAGTATTTT. It codes for CASRGQGEWTDTQYF.

This clone was counted a single time. The rearrangement uses TRBV6-5 and TRBJ2-5, with 7 nucleotides matching TRBD2. Trimming took 6 bases from V and 5 from J; bases not matched to a gene: 9. CDR3 length: 14 amino acids. Germline V gene sequence: CDR1 MNHEY, CDR2 SVGAGI. The chain's CDR3 is CASSLQLADETQYF. Here the CDR3 DNA reads TGTGCCAGCAGCCTACAGCTAGCGGACGAGACCCAGTACTTC.

This clone was found a few times. The rearrangement joins TRBV7-2 to TRBJ2-7; D may match TRBD1 or TRBD2 (5 bases each). Germline V gene data show CDR1 as SGHTA and CDR2 as FQGNSA. V was clipped by 2 bases and J by 2 bases, with 13 bases between them. The CDR3 contains 15 residues. The CDR3 nucleotides read TGTGCCAGCAGCTTATCTCCGCAGGGAGCCTACGAGCAGTACTTC. This gives the protein CASSLSPQGAYEQYF.

This clone has just a few counts. CDR3 sequence reads: CASSYADMNTEAFF. CDR3 DNA sequence: TGTGCCAGCAGTTACGCTGACATGAACACTGAAGCTTTCTTT. The V gene is TRBV6-5, the J gene TRBJ1-1; no firm D call. V lost 2 bases and J 0 bases, leaving 7 bases between the germline ends. This CDR3 region has 14 residues. Germline CDR1 MNHEY, CDR2 SVGAGI.